A selection of T cell receptor beta chains follows, all from one sample in a study of T cell responses to AZD1222 COVID-19 vaccine. Method: immunoSEQ multiplex PCR; TCRdb's copy keeps in-frame clones and lacks some. The sample records over 70,000 clones, 89% being singletons. Sequenced here: peripheral blood, sampled 28 days after the second AZD1222 dose. The receptors stem from an adult who received the AZD1222 COVID-19 vaccine. Each CDR3 is given without its conserved first and last residue. Each record gives: V gene, CDR3 length, CDR3 protein.

>TRBV27|10
ASRDFSYEQY
>TRBV5-5|10
ASSFSTFGYT
>TRBV7-9|12
ASRTEGTDSPLH
>TRBV11-2|13
ASSLRRAENYGYT
>TRBV3-1/TRBV3-2|11
ASSRGYHREQY
>TRBV9|13
ASSSTGFGNQPQH
>TRBV11-3|16
ASSLPTLAGVSQETQY
>TRBV28|12
ASSAGGQGNGYT
>TRBV5-4|14
ASSLRDRANTGELF
>TRBV5-4|11
ASAFGGGHEQY
>TRBV6-5|14
ASSYPGTGGLGGYT
>TRBV3-1/TRBV3-2|14
ASSQGVAANTGELF
>TRBV5-6|11
ASSLAGGGEAF
>TRBV24-1|12
ATSGAETYNEQF
>TRBV19|13
ASSMPRHSNQPQH
>TRBV9|12
ASSVRGGPYEQY
>TRBV5-1|14
ASSGGGRVSTDTQY
>TRBV6-6|12
ASSHRDRNTEAF
>TRBV25-1|10
ASSGGNQPQH
>TRBV7-2|12
ASSLTQGYNEQF
>TRBV7-9|10
ASSFSTHGYT
>TRBV27|13
ASSYTGGANYGYT
>TRBV15|13
ATYLPGTGLHEQY
>TRBV24-1|12
ATSAPGGSQPQH
>TRBV12-5|11
ASGQGNWDEQF
>TRBV29-1|11
SGSGGQGYEQY
>TRBV7-2|10
ASSPTGGRAF
>TRBV6-2/TRBV6-3|10
ASSLWLAGYT
>TRBV27|11
ASSWAGGYGYT
>TRBV9|13
ASNLLADSTGELF
>TRBV6-5|11
ASSYPARGVEF
>TRBV5-5|13
ASSLIPGSGNTIY
>TRBV28|13
ASSSIREGIDEQY
>TRBV30|14
AWSVGTGIFNQPQH
>TRBV6-2/TRBV6-3|12
ASSYGGADEKLF
>TRBV19|13
ASSTSRRPSNEQF
>TRBV6-2/TRBV6-3|13
ASSKDRGMGYEQY
>TRBV9|10
ASSGGMTEAF